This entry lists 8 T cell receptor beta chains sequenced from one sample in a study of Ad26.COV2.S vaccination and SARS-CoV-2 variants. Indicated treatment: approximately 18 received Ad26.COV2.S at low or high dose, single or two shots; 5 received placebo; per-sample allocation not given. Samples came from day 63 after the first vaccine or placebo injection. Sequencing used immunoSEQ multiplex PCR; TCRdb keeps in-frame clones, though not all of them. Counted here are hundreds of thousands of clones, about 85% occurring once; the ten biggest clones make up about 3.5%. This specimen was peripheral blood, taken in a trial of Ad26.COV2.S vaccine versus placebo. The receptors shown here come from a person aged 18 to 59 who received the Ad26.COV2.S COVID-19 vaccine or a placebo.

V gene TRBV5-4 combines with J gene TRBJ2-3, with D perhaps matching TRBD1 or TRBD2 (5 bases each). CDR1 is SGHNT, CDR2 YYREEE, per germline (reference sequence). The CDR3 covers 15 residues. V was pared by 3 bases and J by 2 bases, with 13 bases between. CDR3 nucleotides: TGTGCCAGCAGCTGGGGAGTGGGGCCCACAGATACGCAGTATTTT. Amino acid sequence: CASSWGVGPTDTQYF.

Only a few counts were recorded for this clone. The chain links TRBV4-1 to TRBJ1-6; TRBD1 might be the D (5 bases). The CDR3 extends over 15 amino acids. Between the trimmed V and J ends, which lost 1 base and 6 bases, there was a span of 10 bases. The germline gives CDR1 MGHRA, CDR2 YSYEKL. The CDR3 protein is CASSQVAGFNSPLHF. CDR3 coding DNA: TGCGCCAGCAGCCAAGTTGCAGGGTTTAATTCACCCCTCCACTTT.

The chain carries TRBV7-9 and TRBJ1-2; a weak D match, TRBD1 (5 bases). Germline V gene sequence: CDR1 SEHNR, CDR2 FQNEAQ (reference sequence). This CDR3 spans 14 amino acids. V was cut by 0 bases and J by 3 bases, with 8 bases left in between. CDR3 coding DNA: TGTGCCAGCAGCTTAGCTACAGGCCACTATGGCTACACCTTC. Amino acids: CASSLATGHYGYTF.

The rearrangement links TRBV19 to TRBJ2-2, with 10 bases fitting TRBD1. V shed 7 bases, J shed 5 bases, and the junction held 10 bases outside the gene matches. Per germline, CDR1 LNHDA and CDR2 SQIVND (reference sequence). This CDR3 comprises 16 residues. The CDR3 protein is CASTPAGTGVTGELFF. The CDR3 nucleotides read TGTGCCAGTACCCCAGCCGGGACAGGGGTTACCGGGGAGCTGTTTTTT.

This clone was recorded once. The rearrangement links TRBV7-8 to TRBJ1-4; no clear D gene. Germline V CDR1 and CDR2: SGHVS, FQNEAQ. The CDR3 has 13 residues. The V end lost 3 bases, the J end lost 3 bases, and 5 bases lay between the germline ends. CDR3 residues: CASSLQPNEKLFF. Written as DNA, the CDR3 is TGTGCCAGCAGCTTGCAGCCTAATGAAAAACTGTTTTTT.

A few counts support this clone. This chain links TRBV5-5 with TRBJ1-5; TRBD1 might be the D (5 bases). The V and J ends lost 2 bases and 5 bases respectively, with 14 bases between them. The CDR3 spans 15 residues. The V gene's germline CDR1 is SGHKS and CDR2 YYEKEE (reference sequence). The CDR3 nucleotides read TGTGCCAGCAGCTTAGCAGGGTCTATCGATCAGCCCCAGCATTTT. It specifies CASSLAGSIDQPQHF.

The CDR3 sequence: CASSLGTAGSGNTIYF. CDR3 nucleotide sequence: TGTGCCAGCAGCCTAGGGACGGCCGGCTCTGGAAACACCATATATTTT. The chain carries TRBV11-2 and TRBJ1-3; TRBD1 might be the D (5 bases). The CDR3 contains 16 residues. CDR1 is SGHAT and CDR2 is FQNNGV in the germline V gene. The ends were cut back, 5 bases at V and 0 bases at J, with 14 bases in the middle.

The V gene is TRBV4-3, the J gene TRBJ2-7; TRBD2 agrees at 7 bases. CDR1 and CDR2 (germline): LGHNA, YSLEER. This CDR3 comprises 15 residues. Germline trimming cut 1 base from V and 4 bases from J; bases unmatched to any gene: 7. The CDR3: CASSQATGGPYEQYF. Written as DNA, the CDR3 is TGCGCCAGCAGCCAAGCGACGGGGGGTCCGTACGAGCAGTACTTC.